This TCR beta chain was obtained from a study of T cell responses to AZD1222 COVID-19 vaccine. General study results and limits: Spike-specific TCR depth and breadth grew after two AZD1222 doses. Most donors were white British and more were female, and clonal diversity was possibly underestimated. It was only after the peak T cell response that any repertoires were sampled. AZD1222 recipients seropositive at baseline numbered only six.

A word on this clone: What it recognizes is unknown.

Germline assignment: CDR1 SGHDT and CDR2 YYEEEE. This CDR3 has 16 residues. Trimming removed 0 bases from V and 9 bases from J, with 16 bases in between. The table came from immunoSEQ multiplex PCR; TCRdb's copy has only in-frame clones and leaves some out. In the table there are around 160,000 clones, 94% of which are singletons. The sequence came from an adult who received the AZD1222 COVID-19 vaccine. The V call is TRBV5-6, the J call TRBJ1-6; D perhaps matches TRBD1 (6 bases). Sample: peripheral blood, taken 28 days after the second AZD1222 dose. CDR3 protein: CASSLAGGGGFSPLHF. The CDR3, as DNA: TGTGCCAGCAGCTTGGCCGGGGGCGGAGGGTTTTCACCCCTCCACTTT.